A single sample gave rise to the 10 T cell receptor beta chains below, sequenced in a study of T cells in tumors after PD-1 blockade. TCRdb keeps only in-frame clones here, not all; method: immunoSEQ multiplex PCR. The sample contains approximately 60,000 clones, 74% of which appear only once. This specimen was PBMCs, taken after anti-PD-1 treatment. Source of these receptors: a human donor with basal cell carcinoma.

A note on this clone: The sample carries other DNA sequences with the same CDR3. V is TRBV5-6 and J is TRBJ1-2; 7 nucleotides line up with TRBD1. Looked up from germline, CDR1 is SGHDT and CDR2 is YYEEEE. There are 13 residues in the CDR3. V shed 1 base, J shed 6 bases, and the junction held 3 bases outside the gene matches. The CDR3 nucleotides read TGTGCCAGCAGCTTGCGACAGGGCGATGGCTACACCTTC. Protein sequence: CASSLRQGDGYTF.

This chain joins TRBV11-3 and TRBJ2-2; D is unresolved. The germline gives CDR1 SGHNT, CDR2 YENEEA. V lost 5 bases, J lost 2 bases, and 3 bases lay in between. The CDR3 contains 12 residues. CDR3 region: CASSTNTGELFF. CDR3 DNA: TGTGCCAGCAGCACCAACACCGGGGAGCTGTTTTTT.

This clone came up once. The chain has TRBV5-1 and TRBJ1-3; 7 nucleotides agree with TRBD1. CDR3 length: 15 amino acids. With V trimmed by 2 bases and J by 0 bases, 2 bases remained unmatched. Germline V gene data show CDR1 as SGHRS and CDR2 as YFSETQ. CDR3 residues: CASSLQGLSGNTIYF. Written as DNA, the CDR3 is TGCGCCAGCAGCTTACAGGGGCTCTCTGGAAACACCATATATTTT.

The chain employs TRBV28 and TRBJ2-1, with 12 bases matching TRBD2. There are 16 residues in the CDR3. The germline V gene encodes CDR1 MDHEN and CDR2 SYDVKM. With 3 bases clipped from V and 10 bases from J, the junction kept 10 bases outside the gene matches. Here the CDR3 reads CASSFGSSGGVKEQFF. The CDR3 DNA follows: TGTGCCAGCAGTTTTGGGTCTAGCGGGGGGGTGAAAGAGCAGTTCTTC.

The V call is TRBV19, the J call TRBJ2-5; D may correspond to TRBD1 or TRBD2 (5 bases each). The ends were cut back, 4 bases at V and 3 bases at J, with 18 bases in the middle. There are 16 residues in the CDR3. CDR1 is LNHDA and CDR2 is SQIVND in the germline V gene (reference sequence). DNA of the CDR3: TGTGCCAGTAGTAGATCAGAGGGGCGATCTAAAGAGACCCAGTACTTC. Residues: CASSRSEGRSKETQYF.

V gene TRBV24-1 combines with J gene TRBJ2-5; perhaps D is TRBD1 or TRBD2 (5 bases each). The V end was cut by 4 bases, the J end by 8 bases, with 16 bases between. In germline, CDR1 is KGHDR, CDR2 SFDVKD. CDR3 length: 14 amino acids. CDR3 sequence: CATSDWGTPGTQYF. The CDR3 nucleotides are TGTGCCACCAGTGACTGGGGGACCCCGGGAACCCAGTACTTC.

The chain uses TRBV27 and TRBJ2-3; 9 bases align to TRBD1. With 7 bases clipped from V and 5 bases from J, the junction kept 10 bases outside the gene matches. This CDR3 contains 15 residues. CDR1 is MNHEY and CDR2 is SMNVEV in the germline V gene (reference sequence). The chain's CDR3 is CASNQRDRVGDTQYF. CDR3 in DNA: TGTGCCAGCAACCAACGGGACAGGGTGGGAGATACGCAGTATTTT.

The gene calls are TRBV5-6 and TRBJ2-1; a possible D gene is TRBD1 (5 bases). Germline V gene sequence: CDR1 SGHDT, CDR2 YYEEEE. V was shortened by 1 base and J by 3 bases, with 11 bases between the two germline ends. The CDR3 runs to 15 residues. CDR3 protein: CASSLFGQFYNEQFF. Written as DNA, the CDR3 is TGTGCCAGCAGCTTGTTTGGACAATTCTACAATGAGCAGTTCTTC.

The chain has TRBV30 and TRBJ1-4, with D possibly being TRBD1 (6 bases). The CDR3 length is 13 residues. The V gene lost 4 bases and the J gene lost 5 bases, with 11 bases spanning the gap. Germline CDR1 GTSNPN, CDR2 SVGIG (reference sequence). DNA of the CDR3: TGTGCCTGGAAGGGGGGGCGCAATGAAAAACTGTTTTTT. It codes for CAWKGGRNEKLFF.

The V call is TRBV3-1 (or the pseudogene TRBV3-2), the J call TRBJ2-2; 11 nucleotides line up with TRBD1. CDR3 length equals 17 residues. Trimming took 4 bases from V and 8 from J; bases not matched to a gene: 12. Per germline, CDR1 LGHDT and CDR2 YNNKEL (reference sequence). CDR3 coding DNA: TGTGCCAGCAGCCCCCTCGGGGACAGGGGGGCAAGTGGGGAGCTGTTTTTT. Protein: CASSPLGDRGASGELFF.